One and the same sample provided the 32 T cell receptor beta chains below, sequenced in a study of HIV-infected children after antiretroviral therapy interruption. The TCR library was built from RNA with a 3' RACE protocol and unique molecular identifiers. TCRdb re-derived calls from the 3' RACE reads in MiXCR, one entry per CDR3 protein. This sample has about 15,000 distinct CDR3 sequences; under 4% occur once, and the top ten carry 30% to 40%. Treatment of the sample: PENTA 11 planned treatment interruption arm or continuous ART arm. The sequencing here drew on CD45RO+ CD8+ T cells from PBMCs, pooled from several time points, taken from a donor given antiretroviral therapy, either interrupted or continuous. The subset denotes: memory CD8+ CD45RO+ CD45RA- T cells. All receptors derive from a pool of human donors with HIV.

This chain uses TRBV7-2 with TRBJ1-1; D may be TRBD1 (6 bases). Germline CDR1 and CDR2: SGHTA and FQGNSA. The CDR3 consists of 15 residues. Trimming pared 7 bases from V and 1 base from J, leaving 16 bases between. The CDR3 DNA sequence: TGTGCCAGCATGGGGGAGGGGGGGTGGAACACTGAAGCTTTCTTT. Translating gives CASMGEGGWNTEAFF. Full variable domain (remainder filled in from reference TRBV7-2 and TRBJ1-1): GAGVSQSPSNKVTEKGKDVELRCDPISGHTALYWYRQSLGQGLEFLIYFQGNSAPDKSGLPSDRFSAERTGGSVSTLTIQRTQQEDSAVYLCASMGEGGWNTEAFFGQGTRLTVV.

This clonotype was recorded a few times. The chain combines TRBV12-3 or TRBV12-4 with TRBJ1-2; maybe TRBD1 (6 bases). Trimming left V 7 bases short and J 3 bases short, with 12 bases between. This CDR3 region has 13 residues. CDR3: CASTFGQYYGYTF. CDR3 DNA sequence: TGTGCCAGCACTTTCGGACAGTACTATGGCTACACCTTC.

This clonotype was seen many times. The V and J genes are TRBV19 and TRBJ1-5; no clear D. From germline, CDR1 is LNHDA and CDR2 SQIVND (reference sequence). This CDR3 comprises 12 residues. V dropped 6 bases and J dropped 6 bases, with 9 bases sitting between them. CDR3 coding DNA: TGTGCCAGTAGGGAGACGGGTCAGCCCCAGCATTTT. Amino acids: CASRETGQPQHF. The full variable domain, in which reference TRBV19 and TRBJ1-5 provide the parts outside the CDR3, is DGGITQSPKYLFRKEGQNVTLSCEQNLNHDAMYWYRQDPGQGLRLIYYSQIVNDFQKGDIAEGYSVSREKKESFPLTVTSAQKNPTAFYLCASRETGQPQHFGDGTRLSIL.

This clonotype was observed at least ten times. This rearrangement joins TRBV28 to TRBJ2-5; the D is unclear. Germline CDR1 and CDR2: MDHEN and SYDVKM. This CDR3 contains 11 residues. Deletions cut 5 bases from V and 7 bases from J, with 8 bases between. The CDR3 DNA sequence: TGTGCCAGCAGTCCCCAGAGGACCCAGTACTTC. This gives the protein CASSPQRTQYF. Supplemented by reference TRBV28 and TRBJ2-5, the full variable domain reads DVKVTQSSRYLVKRTGEKVFLECVQDMDHENMFWYRQDPGLGLRLIYFSYDVKMKEKGDIPEGYSVSREKKERFSLILESASTNQTSMYLCASSPQRTQYFGPGTRLLVL.

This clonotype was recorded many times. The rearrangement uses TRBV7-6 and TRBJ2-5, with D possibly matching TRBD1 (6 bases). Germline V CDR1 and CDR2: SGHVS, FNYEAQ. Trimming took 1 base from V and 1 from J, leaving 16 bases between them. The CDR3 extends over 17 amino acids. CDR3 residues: CASSLGPRQATQETQYF. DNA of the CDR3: TGTGCCAGCAGCTTAGGGCCCCGACAGGCAACCCAAGAGACCCAGTACTTC.

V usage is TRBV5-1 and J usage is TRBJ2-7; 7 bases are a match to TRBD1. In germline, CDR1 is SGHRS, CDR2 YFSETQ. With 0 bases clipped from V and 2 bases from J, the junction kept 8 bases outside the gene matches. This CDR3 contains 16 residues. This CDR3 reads CASSLADRAPPYEQYF. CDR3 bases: TGCGCCAGCAGCTTGGCAGACAGGGCCCCACCCTACGAGCAGTACTTC. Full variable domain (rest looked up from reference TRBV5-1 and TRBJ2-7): KAGVTQTPRYLIKTRGQQVTLSCSPISGHRSVSWYQQTPGQGLQFLFEYFSETQRNKGNFPGRFSGRQFSNSRSEMNVSTLELGDSALYLCASSLADRAPPYEQYFGPGTRLTVT.

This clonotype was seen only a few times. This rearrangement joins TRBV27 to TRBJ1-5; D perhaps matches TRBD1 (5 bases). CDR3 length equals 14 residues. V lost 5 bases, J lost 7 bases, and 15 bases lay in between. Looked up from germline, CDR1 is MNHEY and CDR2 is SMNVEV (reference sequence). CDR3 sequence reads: CASSPGGGYQPQHF. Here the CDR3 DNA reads TGTGCCAGCAGTCCGGGGGGAGGGTACCAGCCCCAGCATTTT.

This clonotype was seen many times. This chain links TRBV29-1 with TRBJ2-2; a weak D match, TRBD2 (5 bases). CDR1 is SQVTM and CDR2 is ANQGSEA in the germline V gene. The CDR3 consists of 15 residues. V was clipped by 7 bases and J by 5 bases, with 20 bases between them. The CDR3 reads CSGIVVGRGTGELFF. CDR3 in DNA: TGCAGCGGAATTGTGGTGGGGAGAGGAACCGGGGAGCTGTTTTTT.

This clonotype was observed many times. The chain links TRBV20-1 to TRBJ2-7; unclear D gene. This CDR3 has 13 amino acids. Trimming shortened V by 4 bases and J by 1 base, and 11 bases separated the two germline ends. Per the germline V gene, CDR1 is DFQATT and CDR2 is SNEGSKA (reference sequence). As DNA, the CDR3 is TGCAGTGCTAAGAAGACAAATTCCTACGAGCAGTACTTC. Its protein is CSAKKTNSYEQYF.

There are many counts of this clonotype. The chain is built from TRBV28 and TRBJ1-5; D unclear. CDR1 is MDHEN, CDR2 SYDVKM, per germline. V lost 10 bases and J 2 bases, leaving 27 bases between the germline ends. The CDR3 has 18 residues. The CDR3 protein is CATYSWWASLIGNQPQHF. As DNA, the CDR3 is TGTGCCACCTATTCATGGTGGGCTAGTCTCATTGGCAATCAGCCCCAGCATTTT.

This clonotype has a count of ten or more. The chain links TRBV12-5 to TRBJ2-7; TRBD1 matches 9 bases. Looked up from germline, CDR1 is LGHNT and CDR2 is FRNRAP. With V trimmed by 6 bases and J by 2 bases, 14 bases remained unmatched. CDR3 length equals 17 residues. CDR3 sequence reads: CASGGTPRDRVPYEQYF. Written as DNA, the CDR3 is TGTGCTAGTGGGGGGACACCCCGGGACAGGGTTCCCTACGAGCAGTACTTC. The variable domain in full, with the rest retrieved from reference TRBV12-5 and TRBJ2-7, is DARVTQTPRHKVTEMGQEVTMRCQPILGHNTVFWYRQTMMQGLELLAYFRNRAPLDDSGMPKDRFSAEMPDATLATLKIQPSEPRDSAVYFCASGGTPRDRVPYEQYFGPGTRLTVT.

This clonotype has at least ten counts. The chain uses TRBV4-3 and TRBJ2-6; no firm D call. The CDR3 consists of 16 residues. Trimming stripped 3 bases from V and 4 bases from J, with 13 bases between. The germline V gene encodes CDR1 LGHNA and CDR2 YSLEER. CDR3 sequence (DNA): TGCGCCAGCAGCCAGGCCGACGAGAGGGGGGCCAACGTCCTGACTTTC. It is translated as CASSQADERGANVLTF.

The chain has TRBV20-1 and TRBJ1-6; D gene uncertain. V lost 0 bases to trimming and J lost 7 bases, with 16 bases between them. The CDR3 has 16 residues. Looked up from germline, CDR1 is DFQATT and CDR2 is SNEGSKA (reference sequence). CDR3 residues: CSARDGARLRNSPLHF. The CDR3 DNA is TGCAGTGCTAGAGATGGAGCTAGACTTCGCAATTCACCCCTCCACTTT.

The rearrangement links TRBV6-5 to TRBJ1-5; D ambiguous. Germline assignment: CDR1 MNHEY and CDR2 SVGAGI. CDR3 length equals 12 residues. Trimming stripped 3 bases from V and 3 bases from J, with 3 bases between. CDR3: CASSYDNQPQHF. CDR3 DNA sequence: TGTGCCAGCAGTTATGACAATCAGCCCCAGCATTTT.

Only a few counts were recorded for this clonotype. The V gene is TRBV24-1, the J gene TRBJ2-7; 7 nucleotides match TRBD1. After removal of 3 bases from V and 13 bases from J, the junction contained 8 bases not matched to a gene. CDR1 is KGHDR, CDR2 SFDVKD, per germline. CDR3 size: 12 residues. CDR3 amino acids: CATSDMDRNLYF. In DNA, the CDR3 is TGTGCCACCAGTGATATGGACAGGAACCTATACTTC.

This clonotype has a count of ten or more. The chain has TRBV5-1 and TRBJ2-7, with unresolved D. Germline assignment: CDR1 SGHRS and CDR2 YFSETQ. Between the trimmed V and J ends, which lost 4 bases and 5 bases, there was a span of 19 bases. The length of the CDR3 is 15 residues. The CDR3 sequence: CASSRAEGVSNEQYF. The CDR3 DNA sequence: TGCGCCAGCAGCCGGGCAGAAGGAGTGAGTAACGAGCAGTACTTC.

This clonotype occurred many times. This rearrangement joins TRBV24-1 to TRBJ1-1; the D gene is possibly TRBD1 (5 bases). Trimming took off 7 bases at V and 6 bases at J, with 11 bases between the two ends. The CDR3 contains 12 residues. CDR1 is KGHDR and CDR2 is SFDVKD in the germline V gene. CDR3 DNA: TGTGCCACCAGGGGGCCGGGGGCTGAAGCTTTCTTT. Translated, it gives CATRGPGAEAFF.

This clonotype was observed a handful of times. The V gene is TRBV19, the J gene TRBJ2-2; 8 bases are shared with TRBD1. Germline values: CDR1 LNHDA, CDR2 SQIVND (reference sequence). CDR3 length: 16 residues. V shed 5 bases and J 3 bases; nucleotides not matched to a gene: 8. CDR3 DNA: TGTGCCAGTAGTTTACCATCGGGACAGGACACCGGGGAGCTGTTTTTT. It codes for CASSLPSGQDTGELFF.

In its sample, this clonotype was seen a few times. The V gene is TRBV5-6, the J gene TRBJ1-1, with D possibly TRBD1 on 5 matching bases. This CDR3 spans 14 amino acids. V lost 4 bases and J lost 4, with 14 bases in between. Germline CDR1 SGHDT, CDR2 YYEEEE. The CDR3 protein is CASSPPQESTEAFF. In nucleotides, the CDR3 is TGTGCCAGCAGCCCTCCACAGGAATCCACTGAAGCTTTCTTT.

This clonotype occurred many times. CDR3: CSVFIWGGELFF. The DNA for the CDR3 is TGCAGCGTCTTCATTTGGGGCGGGGAGCTGTTTTTT. The chain couples TRBV29-1 to TRBJ2-2; D is uncertain. The CDR3 runs to 12 residues. V dropped 6 bases and J dropped 7 bases, with 12 bases sitting between them. Germline V gene data show CDR1 as SQVTM and CDR2 as ANQGSEA.

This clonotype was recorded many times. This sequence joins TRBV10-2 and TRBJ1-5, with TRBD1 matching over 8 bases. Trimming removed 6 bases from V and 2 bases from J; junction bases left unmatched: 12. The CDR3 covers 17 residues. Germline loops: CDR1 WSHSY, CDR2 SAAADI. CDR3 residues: CASSWTGWGGGNQPQHF. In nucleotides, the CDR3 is TGCGCCAGCAGCTGGACAGGGTGGGGGGGTGGCAATCAGCCCCAGCATTTT.

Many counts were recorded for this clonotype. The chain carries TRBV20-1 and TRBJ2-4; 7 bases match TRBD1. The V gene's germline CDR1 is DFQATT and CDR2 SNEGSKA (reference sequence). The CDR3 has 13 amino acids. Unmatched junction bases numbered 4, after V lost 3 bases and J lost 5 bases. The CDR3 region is CSARRGTENIQYF. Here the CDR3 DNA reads TGCAGTGCTAGGAGGGGGACAGAAAACATTCAGTACTTC.

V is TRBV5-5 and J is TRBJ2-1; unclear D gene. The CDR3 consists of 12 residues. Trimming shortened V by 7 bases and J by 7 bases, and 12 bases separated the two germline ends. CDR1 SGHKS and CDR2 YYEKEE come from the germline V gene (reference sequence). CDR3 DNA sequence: TGTGCCAGCGGGCCCAAGTTAAATGAGCAGTTCTTC. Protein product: CASGPKLNEQFF.

The CDR3 is CASSINRGSYNEQFF. CDR3 DNA: TGTGCCAGTAGTATAAACCGGGGGAGCTACAATGAGCAGTTCTTC. This chain joins TRBV19 and TRBJ2-1; the D gene is possibly TRBD2 (6 bases). Trimming took off 2 bases at V and 3 bases at J, with 11 bases between the two ends. Germline loops: CDR1 LNHDA, CDR2 SQIVND (reference sequence). This CDR3 has 15 amino acids.

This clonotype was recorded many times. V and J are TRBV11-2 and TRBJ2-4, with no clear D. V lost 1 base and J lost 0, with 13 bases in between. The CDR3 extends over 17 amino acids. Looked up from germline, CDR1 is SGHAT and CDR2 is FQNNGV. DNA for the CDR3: TGTGCCAGCAGCTTAGGGACCGTTGTATTAGCCAAAAACATTCAGTACTTC. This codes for CASSLGTVVLAKNIQYF. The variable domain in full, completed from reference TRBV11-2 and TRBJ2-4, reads EAGVAQSPRYKIIEKRQSVAFWCNPISGHATLYWYQQILGQGPKLLIQFQNNGVVDDSQLPKDRFSAERLKGVDSTLKIQPAKLEDSAVYLCASSLGTVVLAKNIQYFGAGTRLSVL.

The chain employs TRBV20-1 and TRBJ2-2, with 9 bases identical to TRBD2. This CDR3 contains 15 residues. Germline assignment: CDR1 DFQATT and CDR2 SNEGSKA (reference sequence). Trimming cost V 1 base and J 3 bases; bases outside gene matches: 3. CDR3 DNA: TGCAGTGCTAGAGTGCGGGAGGGGGACACCGGGGAGCTGTTTTTT. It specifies CSARVREGDTGELFF.

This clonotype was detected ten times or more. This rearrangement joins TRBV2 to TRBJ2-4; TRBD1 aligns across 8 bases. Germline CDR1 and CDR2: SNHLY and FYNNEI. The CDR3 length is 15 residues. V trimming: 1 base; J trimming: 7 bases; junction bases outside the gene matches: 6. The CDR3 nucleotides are TGTGCCAGCAGTGAAGGGGTAGGACAGGGCAACATTCAGTACTTC. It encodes CASSEGVGQGNIQYF.

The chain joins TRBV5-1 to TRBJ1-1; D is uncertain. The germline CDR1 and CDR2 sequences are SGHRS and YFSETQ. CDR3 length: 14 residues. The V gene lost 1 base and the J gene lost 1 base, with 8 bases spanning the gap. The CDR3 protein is CASSLNGWNTEAFF. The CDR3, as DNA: TGCGCCAGCAGCTTGAACGGGTGGAACACTGAAGCTTTCTTT.

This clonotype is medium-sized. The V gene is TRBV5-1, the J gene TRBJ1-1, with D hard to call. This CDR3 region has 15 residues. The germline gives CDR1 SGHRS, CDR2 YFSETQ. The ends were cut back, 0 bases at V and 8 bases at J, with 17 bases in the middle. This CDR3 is CASSLEVRRNPEAFF. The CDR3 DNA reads TGCGCCAGCAGCTTGGAGGTTCGGCGAAACCCCGAAGCTTTCTTT.

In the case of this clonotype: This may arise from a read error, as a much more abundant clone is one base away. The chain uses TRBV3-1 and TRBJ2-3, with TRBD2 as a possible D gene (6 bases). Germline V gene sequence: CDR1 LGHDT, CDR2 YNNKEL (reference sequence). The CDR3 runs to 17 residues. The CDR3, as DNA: TGTGCCAGCAGACAAGACGGGGACTTACGGGGCACAGATACGCAGTATTTT. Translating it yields CASRQDGDLRGTDTQYF.

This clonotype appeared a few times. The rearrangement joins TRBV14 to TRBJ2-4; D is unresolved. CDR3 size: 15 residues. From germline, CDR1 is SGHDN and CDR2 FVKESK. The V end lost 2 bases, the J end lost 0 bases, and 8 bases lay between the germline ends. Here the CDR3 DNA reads TGTGCCAGCAGCCAAAGCTCCCTAGCCAAAAACATTCAGTACTTC. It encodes CASSQSSLAKNIQYF. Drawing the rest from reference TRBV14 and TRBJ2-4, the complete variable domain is EAGVTQFPSHSVIEKGQTVTLRCDPISGHDNLYWYRRVMGKEIKFLLHFVKESKQDESGMPNNRFLAERTGGTYSTLKVQPAELEDSGVYFCASSQSSLAKNIQYFGAGTRLSVL.

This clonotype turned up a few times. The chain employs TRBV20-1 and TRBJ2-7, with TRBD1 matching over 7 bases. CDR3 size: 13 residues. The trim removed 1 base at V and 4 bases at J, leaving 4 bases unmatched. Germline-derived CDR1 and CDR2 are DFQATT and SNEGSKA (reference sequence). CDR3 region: CSARGDREYEQYF. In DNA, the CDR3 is TGCAGTGCTAGAGGTGACAGGGAGTACGAGCAGTACTTC.